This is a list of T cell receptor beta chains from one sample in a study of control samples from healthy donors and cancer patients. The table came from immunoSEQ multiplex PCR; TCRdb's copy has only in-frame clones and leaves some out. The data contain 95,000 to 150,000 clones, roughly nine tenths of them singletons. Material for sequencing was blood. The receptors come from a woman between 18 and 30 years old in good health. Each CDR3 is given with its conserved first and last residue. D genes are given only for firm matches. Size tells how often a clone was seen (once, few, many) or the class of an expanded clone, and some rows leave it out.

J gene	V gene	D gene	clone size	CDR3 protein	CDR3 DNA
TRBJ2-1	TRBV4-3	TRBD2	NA	CASSQVKTSGVNNEQFF	TGCGCCAGCAGCCAAGTTAAAACTAGCGGGGTCAACAATGAGCAGTTCTTC
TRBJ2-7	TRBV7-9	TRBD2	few	CASSSGLALYEQYF	TGTGCCAGCAGCTCTGGACTAGCCCTCTACGAGCAGTACTTC
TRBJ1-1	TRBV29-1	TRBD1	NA	CSVRGVTGVGTEAFF	TGCAGCGTCCGTGGGGTTACAGGGGTTGGCACTGAAGCTTTCTTT
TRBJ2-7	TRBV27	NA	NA	CASSSTFGEQYF	TGTGCCAGCAGTTCAACGTTCGGCGAGCAGTACTTC
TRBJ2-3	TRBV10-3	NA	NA	CAISAKPGVGVSTDTQYF	TGTGCCATCAGTGCAAAGCCGGGTGTGGGGGTTAGCACAGATACGCAGTATTTT
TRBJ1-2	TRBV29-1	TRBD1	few	CSVDLSNPDRGESHASGYTF	TGCAGCGTTGATCTTTCCAATCCCGACAGGGGAGAAAGTCATGCGAGTGGCTACACCTTC
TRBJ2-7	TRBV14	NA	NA	CASSQLGTPVYEQYF	TGTGCCAGCAGCCAGCTGGGGACCCCCGTCTACGAGCAGTACTTC
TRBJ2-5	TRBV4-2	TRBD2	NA	CASSQAAGLSQETQYF	TGTGCCAGCAGCCAAGCCGCGGGACTATCGCAAGAGACCCAGTACTTC
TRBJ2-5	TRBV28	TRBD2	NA	CASSFVRGGRTQYF	TGTGCCAGCAGTTTTGTACGGGGAGGGAGGACCCAGTACTTC
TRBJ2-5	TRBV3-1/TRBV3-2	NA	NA	CASSQDLQQETQYF	TGTGCCAGCAGCCAAGATCTTCAACAAGAGACCCAGTACTTC
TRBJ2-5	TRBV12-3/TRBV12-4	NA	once	CASSLGHQETQYF	TGTGCCAGCAGTCTAGGGCACCAAGAGACCCAGTACTTC
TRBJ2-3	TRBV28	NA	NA	CASRTGISTDTQYF	TGTGCCAGCAGAACCGGGATAAGCACAGATACGCAGTATTTT
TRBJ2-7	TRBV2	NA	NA	CASISSYEQYF	TGTGCCAGCATATCTAGCTACGAGCAGTACTTC
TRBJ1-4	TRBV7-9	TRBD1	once	CASSSGQFYEKLFF	TGTGCCAGCAGCTCGGGACAGTTCTATGAAAAACTGTTTTTT
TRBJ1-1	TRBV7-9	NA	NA	CASSEGGKPEFAFF	TGTGCCAGCAGCGAAGGGGGTAAGCCCGAGTTTGCTTTCTTT
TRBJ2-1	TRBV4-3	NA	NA	CASSQDGFGQFNEQFF	TGCGCCAGCAGCCAAGATGGATTCGGCCAGTTCAATGAGCAGTTCTTC
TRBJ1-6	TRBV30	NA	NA	CAWTRERGLGKLGSYNSPLHF	TGTGCCTGGACACGTGAACGGGGCCTAGGTAAATTAGGGTCCTATAATTCACCCCTCCACTTT
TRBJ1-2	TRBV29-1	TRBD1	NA	CSVVEPGQLRGGYGYTF	TGCAGCGTCGTCGAACCGGGACAGCTACGGGGCGGCTATGGCTACACCTTC
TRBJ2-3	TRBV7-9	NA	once	CASSFLPIVGTDTQYF	TGTGCCAGCAGCTTTCTTCCGATAGTTGGCACAGATACGCAGTATTTT
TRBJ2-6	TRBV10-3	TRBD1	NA	CAISEPPGQGLGPGANVLTF	TGTGCCATCAGTGAGCCGCCGGGACAGGGTCTCGGTCCCGGGGCCAACGTCCTGACTTTC
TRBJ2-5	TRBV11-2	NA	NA	CASSLGPSPQETQYF	TGTGCCAGCAGCTTAGGTCCGTCCCCCCAAGAGACCCAGTACTTC
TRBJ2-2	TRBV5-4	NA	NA	CASSLSGGELFF	TGTGCCAGCAGCTTGTCCGGCGGGGAGCTGTTTTTT